This T cell receptor beta chain was identified in a study of PD-1 blockade in classical Hodgkin lymphoma. Background on the study: Patients were treated with nivolumab at 3 mg/kg, and this was given intravenously every 2 weeks. General study findings and limits: Exclusion applied to patients who initiated nivolumab less than 1 year following ASCT. There remain no defined causes for the repertoire differences, which possibly reflect disease activity or prior therapy. Newly diagnosed patients had baseline TCR diversity that was reportedly lower than that of healthy donors.

After autologous stem cell transplantation all patients relapsed, and prior brentuximab vedotin exposure differed between cohorts. Unmatched junction bases numbered 12, after V lost 7 bases and J lost 7 bases. The germline V gene has CDR1 SGHTA and CDR2 FQGNSA. This CDR3 comprises 15 residues. Comment on this clone: Its target is unknown.

Data came from immunoSEQ multiplex PCR; TCRdb stores just in-frame clones and leaves some out. The repertoire includes 100,000 to 130,000 clones, roughly nine tenths of them detected once, and just under 20% sits in the top ten. The sequencing used peripheral blood mononuclear cells (PBMCs), collected before the second cycle of nivolumab. The genes are TRBV7-2 and TRBJ2-1; TRBD2 matches 8 bases. This receptor was taken from a human donor with classical Hodgkin lymphoma. The CDR3 sequence: CASTLPKSGRNEQFF. The CDR3 bases are TGTGCCAGCACCCTGCCTAAGAGCGGGAGAAATGAGCAGTTCTTC.